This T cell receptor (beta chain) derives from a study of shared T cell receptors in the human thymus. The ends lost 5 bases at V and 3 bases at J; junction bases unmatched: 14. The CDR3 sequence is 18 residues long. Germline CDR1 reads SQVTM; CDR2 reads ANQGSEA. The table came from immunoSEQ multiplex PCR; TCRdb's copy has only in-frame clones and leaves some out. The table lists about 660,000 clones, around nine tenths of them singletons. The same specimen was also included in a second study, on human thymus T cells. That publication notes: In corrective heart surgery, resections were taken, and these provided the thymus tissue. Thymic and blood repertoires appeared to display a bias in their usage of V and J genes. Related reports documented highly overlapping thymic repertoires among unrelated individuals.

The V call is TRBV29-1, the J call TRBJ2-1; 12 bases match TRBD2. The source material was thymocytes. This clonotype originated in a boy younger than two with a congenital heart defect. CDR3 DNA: TGCAGCGTTTCTAGCCGTGAACTAGCGGGAGGAATCTACAATGAGCAGTTCTTC. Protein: CSVSSRELAGGIYNEQFF.